This is a list of T cell receptor beta chains from one sample in a study of T-cell memory formation after mild COVID-19. TCRdb processed the 5' RACE reads anew with MiXCR; each CDR3 protein has one entry. The data show a few hundred thousand distinct CDR3 sequences, with 8.5% to 9.5% seen just once and around 23% held by the top ten. The sequencing input was PBMCs or a T cell subset sorted from them (not recorded which). Source of these receptors: a man in his late teens or twenties who had mild COVID-19 (a few samples of this study predate the infection). Cell type and time point are not known. Both conserved end residues are part of each CDR3. The D gene is left open where the match is weak. Size is omitted from some rows. Given values are once, few, many or a class for expanded clones.

DNA,CDR3,size,J,V,D
TGTGCCAGCAGCTTAGCGTCCCTAGCGACAGATACGCAGTATTTT,CASSLASLATDTQYF,few,TRBJ2-3,TRBV7-2,.
TGTGCCAGCAGCTCGATCAACAGGGGCCATAGCACAGATACGCAGTATTTT,CASSSINRGHSTDTQYF,.,TRBJ2-3,TRBV3-1,TRBD1
TGTGCCAGCAGCCGCAGGGGTGGTCCAACTGAAGCTTTCTTT,CASSRRGGPTEAFF,few,TRBJ1-1,TRBV5-5,.
TGTGCCAGCAACAGGCTAGCGGGGCAAGAGACCCAGTACTTC,CASNRLAGQETQYF,few,TRBJ2-5,TRBV2,TRBD2
TGTGCCACCAGCAGAGGGCTAGAGCATACCACAGATACGCAGTATTTT,CATSRGLEHTTDTQYF,.,TRBJ2-3,TRBV15,.
TGTGCCAGCCTCGCACAAGGCACAGATACGCAGTATTTT,CASLAQGTDTQYF,many,TRBJ2-3,TRBV27,.
TGTGCCTCCCGACTAAGGGGGGATTCACCCCTCCACTTT,CASRLRGDSPLHF,few,TRBJ1-6,TRBV12-3/TRBV12-4,.
TGCAGTGCAACCGGGACAGGGCTCCTCTTATCACCCCTCCACTTT,CSATGTGLLLSPLHF,many,TRBJ1-6,TRBV20-1,TRBD1
TGTGCCAGCAGCACGACAGGGGGCAGGAATACGCAGTATTTT,CASSTTGGRNTQYF,.,TRBJ2-3,TRBV28,TRBD1
TGTGCCAGCAGTTTATTGGGAGAGCAGTACTTC,CASSLLGEQYF,many,TRBJ2-7,TRBV12-3/TRBV12-4,.
TGTGCCAGCGGTCCAGGGAACACTGAAGCTTTCTTT,CASGPGNTEAFF,.,TRBJ1-1,TRBV2,.
TGTGCCAGCAGTACCGCATGGGGACTCACATCTGATACGCAGTATTTT,CASSTAWGLTSDTQYF,few,TRBJ2-3,TRBV28,.
TGTGCCAGCAGGGTGCAAGAGACCCAGTACTTC,CASRVQETQYF,.,TRBJ2-5,TRBV7-9,.
TGCGCCAGCAGCGTCGAGGCTGGCCATGAGCAGTTCTTC,CASSVEAGHEQFF,few,TRBJ2-1,TRBV5-1,.
TGTGCCAGCAGTGACCAGCGGACTAGCGGGGGTATAAATGAGCAGTTCTTC,CASSDQRTSGGINEQFF,once,TRBJ2-1,TRBV25-1,TRBD2
TGTGCCAGCAGTCACGGGACAGGGCCAGATACGCAGTATTTT,CASSHGTGPDTQYF,few,TRBJ2-3,TRBV12-3/TRBV12-4,TRBD1
TGCGCCAGCAGCCCTCTTGGGACAGGGTCTCGAAGTAACTATGGCTACACCTTC,CASSPLGTGSRSNYGYTF,few,TRBJ1-2,TRBV5-1,TRBD1
TGTGCCAGCAGCGAGACAGCGGGGGACACAGATACGCAGTATTTT,CASSETAGDTDTQYF,few,TRBJ2-3,TRBV9,TRBD2
TGCAGTGCTAGACAGTACCAAGAGACCCAGTACTTC,CSARQYQETQYF,many,TRBJ2-5,TRBV20-1,.
TGTGCCAGCAGCGCCAGGGCGCTGAACACTGAAGCTTTCTTT,CASSARALNTEAFF,.,TRBJ1-1,TRBV27,.
TGTGCCAGCAGCTTGGGGCAGGGAAACAATTCACCCCTCCACTTT,CASSLGQGNNSPLHF,.,TRBJ1-6,TRBV7-9,.
TGTGCCACGAGCGGCGGGATGCGGACCCAGTACTTC,CATSGGMRTQYF,.,TRBJ2-5,TRBV2,.
TGTGCCAGCAGTCCCGGCCTGGTTGACAGGGGCTTGGAGCAGTACTTC,CASSPGLVDRGLEQYF,.,TRBJ2-7,TRBV6-2/TRBV6-3,TRBD1
TGTGCCAGCAGCTACCGGGGGATCGGACAAGCTGGATATGGACAGGATGAAAAACTGTTTTTT,CASSYRGIGQAGYGQDEKLFF,.,TRBJ1-4,TRBV7-9,TRBD1
TGCAGCGTCTCCCGGACAGGGGGTGGAAGAAACACCATATATTTT,CSVSRTGGGRNTIYF,many,TRBJ1-3,TRBV29-1,TRBD1
TGTGCCAGTAGTAGGCGGGCCCGGGATCAGCCCCAGCATTTT,CASSRRARDQPQHF,few,TRBJ1-5,TRBV19,.
TGTGCCAGCAGTGGTTCAGGGGGCGAAGCTTTCTTT,CASSGSGGEAFF,.,TRBJ1-1,TRBV2,TRBD1
TGCGCCAGCAGCTTTCCGGGGGAAGGAGATACGCAGTATTTT,CASSFPGEGDTQYF,many,TRBJ2-3,TRBV5-1,.
TGTGCCACCTCCGAGCGGGGGGTACTATCGCCCCAGCATTTT,CATSERGVLSPQHF,few,TRBJ1-5,TRBV24-1,.
TGTGCCAGCAGCGTGACAGCGGGGCCAAACAATGAGCAGTTCTTC,CASSVTAGPNNEQFF,many,TRBJ2-1,TRBV9,TRBD2
TGTGCCAGCGGACACCAAGAGACCCAGTACTTC,CASGHQETQYF,.,TRBJ2-5,TRBV6-2/TRBV6-3,.
TGTGCCAGCAGCTTAGAGGACGGGCGTGGGCCCCAGCATTTT,CASSLEDGRGPQHF,few,TRBJ1-5,TRBV7-6,.
TGCAGTGCTGAGACATCTCAGAGAGAGACCCAGTACTTC,CSAETSQRETQYF,many,TRBJ2-5,TRBV20-1,.
TGTGCCAGCAGCTTAAAACTAGCAGACGATGATGAGCAGTTCTTC,CASSLKLADDDEQFF,many,TRBJ2-1,TRBV7-9,.
TGTGCCAGCCGGTCTCAGGGGGCGGGCAATCAGCCCCAGCATTTT,CASRSQGAGNQPQHF,few,TRBJ1-5,TRBV27,TRBD1
TGCGCCAGCAGCCAAGCTCCTGGAGGCGGGGGGGCAGATACGCAGTATTTT,CASSQAPGGGGADTQYF,.,TRBJ2-3,TRBV4-1,TRBD2
TGCGCCAGCAGCCAAAGAGGGTCCGGGCCCTACGAGCAGTACTTC,CASSQRGSGPYEQYF,many,TRBJ2-7,TRBV4-1,.
TGTGCCATCACAGACGGGACAGGGCGACTGTTTTTT,CAITDGTGRLFF,few,TRBJ1-4,TRBV25-1,TRBD1
TGTGCCAGCAGTCCCGAGTTGGGGGAGCTGTTTTTT,CASSPELGELFF,.,TRBJ2-2,TRBV2,.
TGTGCCAGCAGTTACTCTACCAGACAGCCCCAGCATTTT,CASSYSTRQPQHF,many,TRBJ1-5,TRBV6-5,.
TGCGCCAGCAGCTGGGGGACAGGGGGCTTCTCCTCTGGAAACACCATATATTTT,CASSWGTGGFSSGNTIYF,few,TRBJ1-3,TRBV5-1,TRBD1
TGCGCCAGCAGCTTGGGGCAGGGGCCTTGGAATGAGCAGTTCTTC,CASSLGQGPWNEQFF,few,TRBJ2-1,TRBV5-1,.
TGCGCCAGCAGCGTCGGGACATTGTACAGCACCGGGGAGCTGTTTTTT,CASSVGTLYSTGELFF,.,TRBJ2-2,TRBV4-3,.
TGTGCCAGCACCAGGAACGAGCAGTACTTC,CASTRNEQYF,.,TRBJ2-7,TRBV2,.
TGTGCCAGCCTGGGGCAGGGGGTAACAGATACGCAGTATTTT,CASLGQGVTDTQYF,.,TRBJ2-3,TRBV10-3,TRBD1
TGTGCCAGCAGCCAGGGACTAGGGGGCAATGAGCAGTTCTTC,CASSQGLGGNEQFF,.,TRBJ2-1,TRBV7-2,TRBD2
TGCGCCAGCAGCGGGACAGGGAATTACAATGAGCAGTTCTTC,CASSGTGNYNEQFF,few,TRBJ2-1,TRBV5-1,TRBD1
TGTGCCAGCAGTGACTCGTCGGTACACCTCCACTTT,CASSDSSVHLHF,few,TRBJ1-6,TRBV6-4,.
TGCGCCAGCAGCTTAGGACACGGTGAAGCTTTCTTT,CASSLGHGEAFF,.,TRBJ1-1,TRBV5-1,.
TGCAGTGCTAGAGGCGGCAGCACCGGGGAGCTGTTTTTT,CSARGGSTGELFF,.,TRBJ2-2,TRBV20-1,.